These T cell receptor beta chains were read from a single sample in a study of cytomegalovirus exposure and HLA in healthy donors. Using immunoSEQ multiplex PCR, the repertoire was profiled, and TCRdb retains in-frame clones only, with some absent. The sample carries 150,000 or so clones, around 67% recorded once. Sequencing was carried out using PBMCs. These receptors originate from a woman aged 18-29 years in good health and CMV-seronegative. CDR3s include the opening cysteine and the closing phenylalanine or tryptophan. D genes are given only for firm matches. Expanded clones get a size class; other rows say once, few or many, or leave the size out.

j_call: TRBJ1-4
clone_size: few
d_call: TRBD1
v_call: TRBV27
cdr3_nt: TGTGCCAGCAGTTTATGGGACAGGGAAGGTAAACTGTTTTTT
cdr3_aa: CASSLWDREGKLFF

j_call: TRBJ1-2
clone_size: NA
d_call: NA
v_call: TRBV27
cdr3_nt: TGTGCCAGCAGTTTATTGACAGGAAAAATGGACGGCTACACCTTC
cdr3_aa: CASSLLTGKMDGYTF

j_call: TRBJ2-5
clone_size: few
d_call: NA
v_call: TRBV20-1
cdr3_nt: TGCAGTGCTAGACAGGAGACCCAGTACTTC
cdr3_aa: CSARQETQYF

j_call: TRBJ2-2
clone_size: NA
d_call: NA
v_call: TRBV30
cdr3_nt: TGTGCCTGGAATAAGGGGCTGGACACCGGGGAGCTGTTTTTT
cdr3_aa: CAWNKGLDTGELFF

j_call: TRBJ2-7
clone_size: NA
d_call: TRBD1
v_call: TRBV7-9
cdr3_nt: TGTGCCAGCAGACCGGACAGGGGCGATCACCTCGAGCAGTACTTC
cdr3_aa: CASRPDRGDHLEQYF

j_call: TRBJ2-3
clone_size: few
d_call: NA
v_call: TRBV9
cdr3_nt: TGTGCCAGCAGCCCCCCTTCGTATACGCAGTATTTT
cdr3_aa: CASSPPSYTQYF

j_call: TRBJ2-2
clone_size: NA
d_call: NA
v_call: TRBV2
cdr3_nt: TGTGCCAGCAAACTGCCAGACTACACCGGGGAGCTGTTTTTT
cdr3_aa: CASKLPDYTGELFF

j_call: TRBJ1-3
clone_size: NA
d_call: TRBD1
v_call: TRBV6-5
cdr3_nt: TGTGCCAGCAGCCTGACAGGGGCCTCTGGAAACACCATATATTTT
cdr3_aa: CASSLTGASGNTIYF

j_call: TRBJ1-2
clone_size: NA
d_call: NA
v_call: TRBV7-2
cdr3_nt: TGTGCCAGCAGCCCAAGGGGTACAGGGTTGGACTATGGCTACACCTTC
cdr3_aa: CASSPRGTGLDYGYTF

j_call: TRBJ1-6
clone_size: NA
d_call: NA
v_call: TRBV4-3
cdr3_nt: TGCGCCAGCAGCCAAGAAGCCTCCTATAATTCACCCCTCCACTTT
cdr3_aa: CASSQEASYNSPLHF

j_call: TRBJ1-6
clone_size: NA
d_call: NA
v_call: TRBV28
cdr3_nt: TGTGCCATCCGGGACACGCGTTCACCCCTCCACTTT
cdr3_aa: CAIRDTRSPLHF

j_call: TRBJ2-3
clone_size: NA
d_call: NA
v_call: TRBV5-1
cdr3_nt: TGCGCCAGCAGCTTGGAATTCGGACTCACTAGCACAGATACGCAGTATTTT
cdr3_aa: CASSLEFGLTSTDTQYF

j_call: TRBJ1-1
clone_size: NA
d_call: NA
v_call: TRBV6-5
cdr3_nt: TGTGCCAGCAGTGGGAGGGGACCGCGGAACACTGAAGCTTTCTTT
cdr3_aa: CASSGRGPRNTEAFF

j_call: TRBJ2-2
clone_size: few
d_call: NA
v_call: TRBV7-2
cdr3_nt: TGTGCCAGCAGCCCAGTCGGGGACACCGGGGAGCTGTTTTTT
cdr3_aa: CASSPVGDTGELFF

j_call: TRBJ2-7
clone_size: NA
d_call: TRBD2
v_call: TRBV25-1
cdr3_nt: TGTGCCACCTCAAGCGGCGGGAGGGCCTACGAGCAGTACTTC
cdr3_aa: CATSSGGRAYEQYF

j_call: TRBJ2-7
clone_size: once
d_call: NA
v_call: TRBV28
cdr3_nt: TGTGCCAGCAGACTTCCAGGGTATTCCTACGAGCAGTACTTC
cdr3_aa: CASRLPGYSYEQYF

j_call: TRBJ2-2
clone_size: NA
d_call: NA
v_call: TRBV7-9
cdr3_nt: TGTGCCAGCAGCTTCCTCGCGAACACCGGGGAGCTGTTTTTT
cdr3_aa: CASSFLANTGELFF

j_call: TRBJ2-1
clone_size: NA
d_call: NA
v_call: TRBV15
cdr3_nt: TGTGCCACCCAGGGGCACTCCTACAATGAGCAGTTCTTC
cdr3_aa: CATQGHSYNEQFF

j_call: TRBJ2-1
clone_size: NA
d_call: TRBD2
v_call: TRBV7-2
cdr3_nt: TGTGCCAGCAGCTTACTCGGCCTAGCGGGGGGGATCTACAATGAGCAGTTCTTC
cdr3_aa: CASSLLGLAGGIYNEQFF

j_call: TRBJ2-5
clone_size: NA
d_call: NA
v_call: TRBV15
cdr3_nt: TGTGCCACCACCCAGCAGTTCCTTAGGACCCAGGTTAGCGGAGGGGAGACCCAGTACTTC
cdr3_aa: CATTQQFLRTQVSGGETQYF

j_call: TRBJ2-7
clone_size: NA
d_call: TRBD1
v_call: TRBV5-6
cdr3_nt: TGTGCCAGCAGCCGAATTGGTGGGTGGGACAGAAACTACGAGCAGTACTTC
cdr3_aa: CASSRIGGWDRNYEQYF

j_call: TRBJ2-7
clone_size: few
d_call: NA
v_call: TRBV2
cdr3_nt: TGTGCCAGCACTTATATTCAGGGGCAGTACTTC
cdr3_aa: CASTYIQGQYF

j_call: TRBJ1-1
clone_size: once
d_call: TRBD1
v_call: TRBV10-3
cdr3_nt: TGTGCCATTCGGGACAGGGGGAACACTGAAGCTTTCTTT
cdr3_aa: CAIRDRGNTEAFF

j_call: TRBJ1-4
clone_size: NA
d_call: NA
v_call: TRBV29-1
cdr3_nt: TGCAGCGTGAGCGACGTAGGATCAACTAATGAAAAACTGTTTTTT
cdr3_aa: CSVSDVGSTNEKLFF

j_call: TRBJ2-6
clone_size: NA
d_call: TRBD1
v_call: TRBV2
cdr3_nt: TGTGCCAGCAGTGAAGGGACAGGGGCTCCTGGGGCCAACGTCCTGACTTTC
cdr3_aa: CASSEGTGAPGANVLTF

j_call: TRBJ2-5
clone_size: NA
d_call: NA
v_call: TRBV2
cdr3_nt: TGTGCCAGCAGTGACTTAGAGACCCAGTACTTC
cdr3_aa: CASSDLETQYF

j_call: TRBJ2-5
clone_size: once
d_call: NA
v_call: TRBV5-1
cdr3_nt: TGCGCCAGCAGCGAGGGACTTACTGGAAACCAAGAGACCCAGTACTTC
cdr3_aa: CASSEGLTGNQETQYF

j_call: TRBJ1-4
clone_size: once
d_call: TRBD1
v_call: TRBV6-1
cdr3_nt: TGTGCCACGGGGGGACAGGTTAGCGTTAATGAAAAACTGTTTTTT
cdr3_aa: CATGGQVSVNEKLFF

j_call: TRBJ2-3
clone_size: NA
d_call: NA
v_call: TRBV4-3
cdr3_nt: TGCGCCAGCAGCCCAAACCCAACCCGGGGGGATACGCAGTATTTT
cdr3_aa: CASSPNPTRGDTQYF

j_call: TRBJ1-4
clone_size: once
d_call: NA
v_call: TRBV7-9
cdr3_nt: TGTGCCAGCAGCCTCGGACTTGAAAAACTGTTTTTT
cdr3_aa: CASSLGLEKLFF

j_call: TRBJ2-3
clone_size: NA
d_call: TRBD1
v_call: TRBV19
cdr3_nt: TGTGCCAGTAGTTCTTACAGGGGAACAGATACGCAGTATTTT
cdr3_aa: CASSSYRGTDTQYF

j_call: TRBJ2-5
clone_size: NA
d_call: NA
v_call: TRBV11-1
cdr3_nt: TGTGCCAGCAGCTTAGCAGGAGGATGGGAGACCCAGTACTTC
cdr3_aa: CASSLAGGWETQYF

j_call: TRBJ1-4
clone_size: NA
d_call: NA
v_call: TRBV5-4
cdr3_nt: TGTGCCAGCAGCTTGGACGGGTTTAATGAAAAACTGTTTTTT
cdr3_aa: CASSLDGFNEKLFF

j_call: TRBJ2-5
clone_size: few
d_call: TRBD2
v_call: TRBV25-1
cdr3_nt: TGTGCCAGCGGTCTAGCGGGAGCCAGAGAAGAGACCCAGTACTTC
cdr3_aa: CASGLAGAREETQYF

j_call: TRBJ1-1
clone_size: few
d_call: TRBD1
v_call: TRBV7-9
cdr3_nt: TGTGCCAGCAGCTACCGGGACAGGGGGCTCACTGAAGCTTTCTTT
cdr3_aa: CASSYRDRGLTEAFF

j_call: TRBJ1-1
clone_size: NA
d_call: NA
v_call: TRBV6-5
cdr3_nt: TGTGCCAGCAGTCCCCTGGGACACCCGAACACTGAAGCTTTCTTT
cdr3_aa: CASSPLGHPNTEAFF

j_call: TRBJ1-2
clone_size: NA
d_call: NA
v_call: TRBV27
cdr3_nt: TGTGCCAGCAGTTTAACAGGAGCAGGCTATGGCTACACCTTC
cdr3_aa: CASSLTGAGYGYTF

j_call: TRBJ2-1
clone_size: NA
d_call: TRBD2
v_call: TRBV13
cdr3_nt: TGTGCCAGCAGCCGGGCGGGGGAAGCCTACAATGAGCAGTTCTTC
cdr3_aa: CASSRAGEAYNEQFF

j_call: TRBJ1-2
clone_size: NA
d_call: NA
v_call: TRBV5-1
cdr3_nt: TGCGCCAGCAGCTTGGGTACGCAGGGTAGACCTCAAGCCTATGGCTACACCTTC
cdr3_aa: CASSLGTQGRPQAYGYTF